The present TCR beta chain was sequenced within a study of PD-1 blockade in classical Hodgkin lymphoma. Findings and caveats of the study: Baseline diversity was lower in partial responders and progressors than complete responders. It was CD4+ TCR diversity, not CD8+, that rose significantly by C4D1.

Produced via immunoSEQ multiplex PCR; TCRdb's table is partial and in-frame only. Among about 47,000 clones, approximately 80% were seen once, and the ten largest hold about 20%. Time point here: cycle 4 day 1 (C4D1), after more than five weeks of nivolumab. Every patient relapsed after autologous stem cell transplantation, and brentuximab vedotin exposure varied. Responses achieved at best were complete response, partial response or progressive disease. This clone was picked up one time. Its specificity is unknown. Per the germline V gene, CDR1 is LNHDA and CDR2 is SQIVND (reference sequence). The CDR3 spans 13 residues. The V end lost 6 bases, the J end lost 5 bases, and 14 bases lay between the germline ends.

This receptor was obtained from a human donor with classical Hodgkin lymphoma. Sample: peripheral blood mononuclear cells (PBMCs), taken before the fourth cycle of nivolumab. The chain combines TRBV19 with TRBJ2-7; D possibly uses TRBD1 or TRBD2 (5 bases each). CDR3 region: CASRWPGTDEQYF. CDR3 DNA: TGTGCCAGTAGATGGCCTGGGACCGACGAGCAGTACTTC. Full variable domain (missing parts from reference TRBV19 and TRBJ2-7): DGGITQSPKYLFRKEGQNVTLSCEQNLNHDAMYWYRQDPGQGLRLIYYSQIVNDFQKGDIAEGYSVSREKKESFPLTVTSAQKNPTAFYLCASRWPGTDEQYFGPGTRLTVT.